These 5 T cell receptor beta chains were sequenced from one sample in a study of cytomegalovirus exposure and HLA in healthy donors. The PCR was carried out with 60 Vbeta primers and 13 Jbeta primers. Some clones are missing from TCRdb's copy, which holds only in-frame ones; the method was immunoSEQ multiplex PCR. The data show some 130,000 clones, around 74% seen once. The sequenced sample consisted of PBMCs. The receptors shown here come from a male donor in good health and CMV-seronegative.

The V and J genes are TRBV15 and TRBJ2-7, with TRBD1 matching over 8 bases. The CDR3 has 16 residues. CDR1 and CDR2 from the germline V gene are LNHNV and YYDKDF (reference sequence). The V gene end was trimmed by 5 bases and the J gene end by 4 bases; junction bases not matched to a gene: 13. The CDR3 DNA reads as TGTGCCACCAGCGGACGGACCGGGACAGGATTATACGAGCAGTACTTC. It is translated as CATSGRTGTGLYEQYF.

The rearrangement joins TRBV7-9 to TRBJ1-6; D is unresolved. Per the germline V gene, CDR1 is SEHNR and CDR2 is FQNEAQ (reference sequence). Between the trimmed V and J ends, which lost 5 bases and 4 bases, there was a span of 9 bases. This CDR3 spans 14 amino acids. CDR3 sequence: CASSAESYNSPLHF. CDR3 DNA: TGTGCCAGCAGCGCGGAGTCTTATAATTCACCCCTCCACTTT.

The chain couples TRBV9 to TRBJ2-7; 9 bases line up with TRBD2. Per the germline V gene, CDR1 is SGDLS and CDR2 is YYNGEE. V trimming: 6 bases; J trimming: 9 bases; junction bases outside the gene matches: 19. The CDR3 runs to 16 residues. The CDR3 DNA reads TGTGCCAGCACCCCTGGCCCGGGACTAGCAGAAGTGGGGCAGTACTTC. Translating gives CASTPGPGLAEVGQYF.

This chain joins TRBV5-1 and TRBJ1-4, with 9 bases that match TRBD1. The junction had 8 bases not matched to a gene; V was cut back by 4 bases and J by 7 bases. CDR1 and CDR2 (germline): SGHRS, YFSETQ. This CDR3 region has 15 residues. CDR3 sequence (DNA): TGCGCCAGCAGCCGGGCACAGGGGGCGGGTGAAAAACTGTTTTTT. Its protein is CASSRAQGAGEKLFF.

The J gene is TRBJ2-1, the V gene TRBV13, with D possibly matching TRBD1 (6 bases). Germline lookup yields CDR1 PRHDT and CDR2 FYEKMQ (reference sequence). This CDR3 comprises 14 residues. Trimming left V 2 bases short and J 8 bases short, with 13 bases between. Here the CDR3 DNA reads TGTGCCAGCAGCTTAACTACAGGGAGCGATGAGCAGTTCTTC. This sequence encodes CASSLTTGSDEQFF.